The 15 T cell receptor beta chains below were found in one sample sequenced in a study of T cell repertoires in ileal Crohn's disease. Produced via immunoSEQ multiplex PCR; TCRdb's table is partial and in-frame only. The sample holds about 14,000 clones; around 80% are singletons and the top ten take approximately 15%. Time point defined: inflamed ileum from the surgical specimen. Source material: ileal tissue. These TCRs come from an adult with Crohn's disease.

The V gene is TRBV4-1, the J gene TRBJ2-7, with D unclear. The germline gives CDR1 MGHRA, CDR2 YSYEKL. Trimming stripped 1 base from V and 6 bases from J, with 19 bases between. The CDR3 consists of 16 residues. The CDR3 bases are TGCGCCAGCAGCCAAGTATGTGACCTTGGAACTTGCGAGCAGTACTTC. Its translation: CASSQVCDLGTCEQYF.

The chain is built from TRBV27 and TRBJ1-1; the D gene is possibly TRBD1 (6 bases). V was shortened by 6 bases and J by 5 bases, with 19 bases between the two germline ends. The germline gives CDR1 MNHEY, CDR2 SMNVEV (reference sequence). The CDR3 length is 15 residues. The DNA of the CDR3 is TGTGCCAGCAGGAGAAAAACAGGGCTGAGTACTGAAGCTTTCTTT. It codes for CASRRKTGLSTEAFF.

This chain uses TRBV19 with TRBJ1-2; TRBD1 is a possible D gene (5 bases). Germline values: CDR1 LNHDA, CDR2 SQIVND (reference sequence). V gave up 1 base and J gave up 4 bases, with 13 bases separating them. The CDR3 is 15 residues long. CDR3 DNA: TGTGCCAGTAGTATAGGCGTCAGGGTGACCTATGGCTACACCTTC. It specifies CASSIGVRVTYGYTF.

CDR3 loop: CASSPGGDISYEQYF. In DNA, the CDR3 is TGCGCCAGCAGCCCAGGGGGGGACATTTCCTACGAGCAGTACTTC. The V gene is TRBV4-1, the J gene TRBJ2-7, with D possibly being TRBD1 or TRBD2 (7 bases each). The CDR3 contains 15 residues. Germline CDR1 reads MGHRA; CDR2 reads YSYEKL. The V and J ends lost 4 bases and 1 base respectively, with 14 bases between them.

In this sample, this clone turned up once. The chain has TRBV27 and TRBJ2-7, with TRBD2 matching 13 bases. Germline V gene sequence: CDR1 MNHEY, CDR2 SMNVEV (reference sequence). The CDR3 is 16 residues long. J gave up 0 bases and V 7 bases, and 6 bases lay outside the gene matches. In DNA form, the CDR3 reads TGTGCCAGCACCCAACTAGCGGGGGGGAGCTCCTACGAGCAGTACTTC. This gives the protein CASTQLAGGSSYEQYF.

The V gene is TRBV27, the J gene TRBJ1-4; 7 nucleotides match TRBD1. This CDR3 has 15 amino acids. CDR1 MNHEY and CDR2 SMNVEV come from the germline V gene (reference sequence). Losses at the gene ends were 6 bases for V and 3 bases for J; bases not matched to a gene: 7. The DNA for the CDR3 is TGTGCCAGCAGGCCCGGGACAGTCCCTAATGAAAAACTGTTTTTT. Translated: CASRPGTVPNEKLFF.

The chain joins TRBV27 to TRBJ1-1; tentative D call: TRBD1 (5 bases). The CDR3 runs 15 residues. Looked up from germline, CDR1 is MNHEY and CDR2 is SMNVEV (reference sequence). Trimming stripped 5 bases from V and 4 bases from J, with 17 bases between. CDR3: CASSLGTERSTEAFF. DNA of the CDR3: TGTGCCAGCAGTCTCGGGACCGAACGGAGCACTGAAGCTTTCTTT.

The gene calls are TRBV30 and TRBJ1-2, with D possibly matching TRBD1 (6 bases). Germline CDR1 is GTSNPN and CDR2 is SVGIG (reference sequence). This CDR3 is built from 14 residues. Trimming pared 2 bases from V and 8 bases from J, leaving 18 bases between. In nucleotides, the CDR3 is TGTGCCTGGAGTTTACTCAGGGGTATGAGAGGCTACACCTTC. Amino acid sequence: CAWSLLRGMRGYTF.

This rearrangement joins TRBV6-6 to TRBJ1-6; D remains ambiguous. CDR1 MNHNY and CDR2 SVGAGI come from the germline V gene (reference sequence). CDR3 size: 13 residues. Trimming stripped 0 bases from V and 8 bases from J, with 5 bases between. CDR3 nucleotide sequence: TGTGCCAGCAGTTACTCAAGGGATTCACCCCTCCACTTT. This gives the protein CASSYSRDSPLHF.

This rearrangement joins TRBV7-3 to TRBJ2-1, with 13 bases lining up with TRBD2. V lost 5 bases, J lost 14 bases, and 15 bases stayed unmatched. Germline-derived CDR1 and CDR2 are SGHTA and FQGTGA. This CDR3 has 16 residues. The CDR3 bases are TGTGCCAGCAGCCCAGCTACTAGCGGGGGGGCCCCGGTGGAGTTCTTC. Amino acids: CASSPATSGGAPVEFF. The whole variable domain, filled in from reference TRBV7-3 and TRBJ2-1, reads GAGVSQTPSNKVTEKGKYVELRCDPISGHTALYWYRQSLGQGPEFLIYFQGTGAADDSGLPNDRFFAVRPEGSVSTLKIQRTERGDSAVYLCASSPATSGGAPVEFFGPGTRLTVL.

This sequence joins TRBV18 and TRBJ2-3; D remains ambiguous. CDR3 size: 15 residues. The V and J ends lost 2 bases and 4 bases respectively, with 13 bases between them. Germline V gene lookup returns CDR1 KGHSH and CDR2 LQKENI. CDR3 DNA sequence: TGTGCCAGCTCACCATTTTGGGCTGTCCCAGATACGCAGTATTTT. As protein: CASSPFWAVPDTQYF.

The CDR3 DNA reads as TGTGCTAGTGGCCCGTATAACAGGGTAGGTGAAGCTTTCTTT. It specifies CASGPYNRVGEAFF. The chain links TRBV12-5 to TRBJ1-1; D might be TRBD1 (6 bases). The CDR3 covers 14 residues. The V gene lost 6 bases and the J gene lost 7 bases, with 18 bases spanning the gap. Per germline, CDR1 LGHNT and CDR2 FRNRAP.

The V gene is TRBV4-1, the J gene TRBJ1-5, with 7 positions matching TRBD1. V gave up 1 base and J gave up 0 bases; unmatched junction bases: 6. The CDR3 totals 17 residues. Germline lookup yields CDR1 MGHRA and CDR2 YSYEKL. The chain's CDR3 is CASSQVGTDYSNQPQHF. The CDR3 DNA follows: TGCGCCAGCAGCCAAGTAGGGACAGACTATAGCAATCAGCCCCAGCATTTT.

The V gene is TRBV7-9, the J gene TRBJ2-7; no clear D. The CDR3 totals 15 residues. Per germline, CDR1 SEHNR and CDR2 FQNEAQ (reference sequence). Deletions cut 0 bases from V and 0 bases from J, with 9 bases between. In nucleotides, the CDR3 is TGTGCCAGCAGCTTAGCCGGACGGAGCTCCTACGAGCAGTACTTC. It encodes CASSLAGRSSYEQYF.

The chain recombines TRBV10-3 with TRBJ2-7; D not certain. This CDR3 has 12 amino acids. V lost 6 bases to trimming and J lost 0 bases, with 6 bases between them. Germline CDR1 is ENHRY and CDR2 is SYGVKD. The CDR3 sequence: CAISQTSYEQYF. The DNA for the CDR3 is TGTGCCATCAGCCAGACCTCCTACGAGCAGTACTTC.